This T cell receptor (beta chain) derives from a study of a mutant IDH1 vaccine in newly diagnosed glioma. As for the study in general: In weeks 1, 3, 5, 7, 11, 15, 19 and 23, patients were immunized, eight times in all.

Germline V gene sequence: CDR1 MDHEN, CDR2 SYDVKM. V was pared by 8 bases and J by 12 bases, with 13 bases between. There are 11 residues in the CDR3. Assay used: immunoSEQ multiplex PCR; TCRdb lists only in-frame clones, some missing. The repertoire holds approximately 67,000 clones, 84% seen once, with about an eighth in the top ten. Study conclusions and caveats: Across multiple MHC alleles, 90% to 95% of patients had vaccine-induced responses.

Time point reported: week 23, last vaccination. A single vaccine dose contained 300 ug of mutant IDH1 20-mer peptide, and topical imiquimod was used with it. As concerns this clone: No antigen is known for it.

The TCR comes from a man in his late teens or twenties with glioma. The chain couples TRBV28 to TRBJ1-4; D is ambiguous. Source: PBMCs, taken from a glioma patient whose treatment included an IDH1 peptide vaccine. This CDR3 is CASSPTEELFF. CDR3 coding DNA: TGTGCCAGCTCACCAACAGAGGAACTGTTTTTT. Based on the CDR3 plus reference TRBV28 and TRBJ1-4, the full variable domain is DVKVTQSSRYLVKRTGEKVFLECVQDMDHENMFWYRQDPGLGLRLIYFSYDVKMKEKGDIPEGYSVSREKKERFSLILESASTNQTSMYLCASSPTEELFFGSGTQLSVL.